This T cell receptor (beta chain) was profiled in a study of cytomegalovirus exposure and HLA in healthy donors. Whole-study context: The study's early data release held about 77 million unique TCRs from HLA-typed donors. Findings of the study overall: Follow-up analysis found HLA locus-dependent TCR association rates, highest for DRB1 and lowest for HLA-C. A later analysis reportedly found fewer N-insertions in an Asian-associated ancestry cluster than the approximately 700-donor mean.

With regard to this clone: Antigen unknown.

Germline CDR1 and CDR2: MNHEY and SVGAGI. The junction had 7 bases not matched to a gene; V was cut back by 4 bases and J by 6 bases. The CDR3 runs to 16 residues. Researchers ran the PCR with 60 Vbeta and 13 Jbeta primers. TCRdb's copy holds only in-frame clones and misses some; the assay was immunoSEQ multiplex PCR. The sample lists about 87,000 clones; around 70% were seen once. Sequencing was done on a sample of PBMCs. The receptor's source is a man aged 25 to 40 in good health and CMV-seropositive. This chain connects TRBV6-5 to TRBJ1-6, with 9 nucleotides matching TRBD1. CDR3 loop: CASSSRTGAVNSPLHF. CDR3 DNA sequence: TGTGCCAGCAGTTCTCGGACAGGGGCGGTTAATTCACCCCTCCACTTT.